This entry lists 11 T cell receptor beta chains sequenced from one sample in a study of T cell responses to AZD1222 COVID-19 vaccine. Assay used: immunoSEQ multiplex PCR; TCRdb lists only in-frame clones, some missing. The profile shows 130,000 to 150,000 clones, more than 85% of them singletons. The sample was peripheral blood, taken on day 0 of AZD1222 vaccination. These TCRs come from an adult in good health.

The CDR3 here is CASSFYAGGDTEAFF. For the CDR3, the DNA is TGTGCCAGCTCATTCTACGCAGGGGGGGACACTGAAGCTTTCTTT. This sequence joins TRBV18 and TRBJ1-1; 7 bases agree with TRBD1. The trim removed 5 bases at V and 3 bases at J, leaving 9 bases unmatched. CDR1 and CDR2 from the germline V gene are KGHSH and LQKENI. The CDR3 sequence is 15 residues long. Looking up the rest from reference TRBV18 and TRBJ1-1 gives the full variable domain: NAGVMQNPRHLVRRRGQEARLRCSPMKGHSHVYWYRQLPEEGLKFMVYLQKENIIDESGMPKERFSAEFPKEGPSILRIQQVVRGDSAAYFCASSFYAGGDTEAFFGQGTRLTVV.

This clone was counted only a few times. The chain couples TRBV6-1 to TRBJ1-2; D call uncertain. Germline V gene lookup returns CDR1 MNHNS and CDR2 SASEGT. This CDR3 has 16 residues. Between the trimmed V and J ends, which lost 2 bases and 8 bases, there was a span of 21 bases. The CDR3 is CASSESPFWAAEGYTF. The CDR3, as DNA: TGTGCCAGCAGTGAAAGCCCGTTTTGGGCTGCGGAGGGCTACACCTTC.

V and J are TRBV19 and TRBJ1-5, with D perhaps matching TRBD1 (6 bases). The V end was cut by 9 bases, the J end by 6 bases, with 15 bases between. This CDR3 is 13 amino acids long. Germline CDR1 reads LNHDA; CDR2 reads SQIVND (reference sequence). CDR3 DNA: TGTGCCAGCAACCACAGGGAGGCTCAGCCCCAGCATTTT. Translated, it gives CASNHREAQPQHF.

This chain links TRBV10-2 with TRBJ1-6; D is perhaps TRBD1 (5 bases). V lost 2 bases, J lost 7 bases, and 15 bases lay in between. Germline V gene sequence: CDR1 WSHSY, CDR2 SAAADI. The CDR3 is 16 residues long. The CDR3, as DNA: TGCGCCAGCAGTGAGCGGGGCATCTATTCGAATTCACCCCTCCACTTT. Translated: CASSERGIYSNSPLHF.

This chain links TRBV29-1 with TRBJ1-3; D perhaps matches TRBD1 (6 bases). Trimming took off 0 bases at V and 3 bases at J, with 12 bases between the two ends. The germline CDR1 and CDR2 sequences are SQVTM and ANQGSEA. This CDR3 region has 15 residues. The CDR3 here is CSVEDRGAGGNTIYF. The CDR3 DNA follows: TGCAGCGTTGAAGACCGGGGGGCAGGTGGAAACACCATATATTTT.

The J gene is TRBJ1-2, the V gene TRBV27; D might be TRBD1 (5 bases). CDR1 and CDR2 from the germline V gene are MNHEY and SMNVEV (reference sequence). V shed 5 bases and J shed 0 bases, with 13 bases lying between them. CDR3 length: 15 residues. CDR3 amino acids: CASSPGQKSNYGYTF. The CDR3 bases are TGTGCCAGCAGTCCAGGGCAGAAATCTAACTATGGCTACACCTTC.

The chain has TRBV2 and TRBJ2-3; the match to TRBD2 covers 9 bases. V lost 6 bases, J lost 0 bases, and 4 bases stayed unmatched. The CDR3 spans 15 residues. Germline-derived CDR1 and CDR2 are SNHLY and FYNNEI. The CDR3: CASSLSGGSTDTQYF. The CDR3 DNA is TGTGCCAGCAGCCTTAGCGGGGGTAGCACAGATACGCAGTATTTT.

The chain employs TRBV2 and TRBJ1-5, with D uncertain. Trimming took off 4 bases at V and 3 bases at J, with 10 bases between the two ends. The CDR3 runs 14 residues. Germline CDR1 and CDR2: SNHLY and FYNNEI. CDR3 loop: CASSGHSINQPQHF. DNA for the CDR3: TGTGCCAGCAGTGGTCACAGTATCAATCAGCCCCAGCATTTT. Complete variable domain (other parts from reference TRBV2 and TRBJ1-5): EPEVTQTPSHQVTQMGQEVILRCVPISNHLYFYWYRQILGQKVEFLVSFYNNEISEKSEIFDDQFSVERPDGSNFTLKIRSTKLEDSAMYFCASSGHSINQPQHFGDGTRLSIL.

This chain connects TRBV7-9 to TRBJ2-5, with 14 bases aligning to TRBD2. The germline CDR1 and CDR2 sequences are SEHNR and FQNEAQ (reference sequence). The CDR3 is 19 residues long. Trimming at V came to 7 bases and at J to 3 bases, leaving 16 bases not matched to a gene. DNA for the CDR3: TGTGCCAGCACCCCTCCTTCGGAGACTAGCGGGGGGGCAGAAGAGACCCAGTACTTC. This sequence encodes CASTPPSETSGGAEETQYF.

This chain's CDR3 is CASSQEGWGNQPQHF. In DNA form, the CDR3 reads TGCGCCAGCAGCCAAGAAGGGTGGGGCAATCAGCCCCAGCATTTT. The chain carries TRBV4-1 and TRBJ1-5; D gene ambiguous. Trimming shortened V by 0 bases and J by 2 bases, and 8 bases separated the two germline ends. The CDR3 consists of 15 residues. Germline V gene data show CDR1 as MGHRA and CDR2 as YSYEKL.

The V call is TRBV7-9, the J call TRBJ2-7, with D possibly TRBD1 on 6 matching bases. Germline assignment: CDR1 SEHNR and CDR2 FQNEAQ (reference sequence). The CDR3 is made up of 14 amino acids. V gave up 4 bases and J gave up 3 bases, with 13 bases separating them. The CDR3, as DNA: TGTGCCAGCAGCTCCATCGGACAGAACTACGAGCAGTACTTC. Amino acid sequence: CASSSIGQNYEQYF.